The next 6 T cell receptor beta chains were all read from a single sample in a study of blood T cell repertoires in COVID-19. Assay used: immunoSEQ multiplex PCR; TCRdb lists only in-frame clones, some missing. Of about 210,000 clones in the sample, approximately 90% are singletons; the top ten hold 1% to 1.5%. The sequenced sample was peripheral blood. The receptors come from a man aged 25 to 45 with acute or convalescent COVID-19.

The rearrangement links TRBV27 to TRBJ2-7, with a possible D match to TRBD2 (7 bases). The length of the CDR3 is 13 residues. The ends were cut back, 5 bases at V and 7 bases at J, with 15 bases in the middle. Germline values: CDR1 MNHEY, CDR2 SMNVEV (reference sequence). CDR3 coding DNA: TGTGCCAGCAGTAACGGGGGGCAGTATGAGCAGTACTTC. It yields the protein CASSNGGQYEQYF.

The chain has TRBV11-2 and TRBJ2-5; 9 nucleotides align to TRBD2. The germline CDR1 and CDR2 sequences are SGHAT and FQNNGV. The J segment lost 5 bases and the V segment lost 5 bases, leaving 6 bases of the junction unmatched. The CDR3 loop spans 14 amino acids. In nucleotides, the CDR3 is TGTGCCAGCAGCACCTGGACTAGCGTGGAGACCCAGTACTTC. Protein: CASSTWTSVETQYF. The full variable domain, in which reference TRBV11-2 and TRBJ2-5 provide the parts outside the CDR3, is EAGVAQSPRYKIIEKRQSVAFWCNPISGHATLYWYQQILGQGPKLLIQFQNNGVVDDSQLPKDRFSAERLKGVDSTLKIQPAKLEDSAVYLCASSTWTSVETQYFGPGTRLLVL.

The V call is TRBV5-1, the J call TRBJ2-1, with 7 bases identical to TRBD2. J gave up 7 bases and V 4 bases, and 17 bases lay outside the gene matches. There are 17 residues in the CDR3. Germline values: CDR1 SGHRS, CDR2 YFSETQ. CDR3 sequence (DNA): TGCGCCAGCAGCCGATCCGGGACTACGGGTACGCCAAATGAGCAGTTCTTC. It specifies CASSRSGTTGTPNEQFF.

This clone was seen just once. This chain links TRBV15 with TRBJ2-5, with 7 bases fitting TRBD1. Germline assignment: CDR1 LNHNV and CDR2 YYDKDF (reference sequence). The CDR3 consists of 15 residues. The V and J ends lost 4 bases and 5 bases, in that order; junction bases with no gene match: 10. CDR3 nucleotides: TGTGCCACCAGCACCCAACAGGGGTGGACGGAGACCCAGTACTTC. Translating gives CATSTQQGWTETQYF.

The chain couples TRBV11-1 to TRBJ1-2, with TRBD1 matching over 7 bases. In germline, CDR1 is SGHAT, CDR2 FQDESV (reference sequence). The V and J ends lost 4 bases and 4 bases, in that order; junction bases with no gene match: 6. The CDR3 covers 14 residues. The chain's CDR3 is CASSSGTEVYGYTF. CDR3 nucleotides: TGTGCCAGCAGCTCCGGGACAGAAGTCTATGGCTACACCTTC.

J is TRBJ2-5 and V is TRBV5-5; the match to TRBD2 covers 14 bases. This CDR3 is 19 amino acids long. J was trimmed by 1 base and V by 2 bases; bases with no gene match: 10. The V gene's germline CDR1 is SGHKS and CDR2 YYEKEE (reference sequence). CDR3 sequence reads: CASSLFPGLAGGPQETQYF. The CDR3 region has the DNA TGTGCCAGCAGCTTATTCCCCGGACTAGCGGGAGGCCCCCAAGAGACCCAGTACTTC.